This is a list of T cell receptor beta chains from one sample in a study of early T cells in non-severe SARS-CoV-2 infection. Via MiXCR, TCRdb re-called the 5' RACE reads, giving one row per CDR3 protein. The sample holds under 75,000 distinct CDR3 sequences, about an eighth seen once. Sequenced material: whole blood. These receptors were taken from an adult who was a healthcare worker with PCR-confirmed SARS-CoV-2 infection or an uninfected control (not recorded which). Each CDR3 is given with its conserved first and last residue. Each record gives: CDR3 protein, CDR3 DNA, J gene, D gene, clone size, V gene. A D gene is named only where the DNA matches it firmly. Size tells how often a clone was seen (once, few, many) or the class of an expanded clone, and some rows leave it out.

cdr3_aa: CASTTGSGQPQHF
cdr3_nt: TGTGCCAGCACCACAGGGTCCGGTCAGCCCCAGCATTTT
j_call: TRBJ1-5
d_call: NA
clone_size: few
v_call: TRBV6-6

cdr3_aa: CASSPGLAGLYEQYF
cdr3_nt: TGTGCCAGCAGCCCGGGACTAGCGGGCCTCTACGAGCAGTACTTC
j_call: TRBJ2-7
d_call: TRBD2
clone_size: few
v_call: TRBV27

cdr3_aa: CATSSPNEQFF
cdr3_nt: TGTGCCACCAGTAGCCCGAATGAGCAGTTCTTC
j_call: TRBJ2-1
d_call: NA
clone_size: many
v_call: TRBV15

cdr3_aa: CATRGSNQPQHF
cdr3_nt: TGTGCCACCAGGGGAAGTAATCAGCCCCAGCATTTT
j_call: TRBJ1-5
d_call: NA
clone_size: many
v_call: TRBV6-1

cdr3_aa: CASSPTGGAGNSPLHF
cdr3_nt: TGTGCCAGCAGCCCGACAGGGGGCGCCGGGAATTCACCCCTCCACTTT
j_call: TRBJ1-6
d_call: TRBD1
clone_size: many
v_call: TRBV3-1

cdr3_aa: CASSPGLESTDTQYF
cdr3_nt: TGTGCCAGCAGTCCGGGACTAGAAAGCACAGATACGCAGTATTTT
j_call: TRBJ2-3
d_call: TRBD2
clone_size: NA
v_call: TRBV2

cdr3_aa: CASSQQGAVNTEAFF
cdr3_nt: TGTGCCAGCAGCCAACAGGGGGCAGTGAACACTGAAGCTTTCTTT
j_call: TRBJ1-1
d_call: TRBD1
clone_size: few
v_call: TRBV7-9

cdr3_aa: CACGTGNYNEQFF
cdr3_nt: TGTGCCTGTGGGACAGGAAACTACAATGAGCAGTTCTTC
j_call: TRBJ2-1
d_call: TRBD1
clone_size: NA
v_call: TRBV19

cdr3_aa: CASSVPRPAYNEQFF
cdr3_nt: TGCGCCAGCAGCGTCCCTAGGCCAGCCTACAATGAGCAGTTCTTC
j_call: TRBJ2-1
d_call: NA
clone_size: NA
v_call: TRBV5-1

cdr3_aa: CASSSPLRGVLRQFF
cdr3_nt: TGTGCCAGCAGTTCCCCCCTACGCGGAGTACTAAGGCAGTTCTTC
j_call: TRBJ2-1
d_call: NA
clone_size: many
v_call: TRBV6-2/TRBV6-3

cdr3_aa: CASSPNNSYEQYF
cdr3_nt: TGTGCCAGCAGCCCAAACAACTCCTACGAGCAGTACTTC
j_call: TRBJ2-7
d_call: NA
clone_size: few
v_call: TRBV11-1

cdr3_aa: CASSFRQGGQETQYF
cdr3_nt: TGTGCCAGCAGTTTCAGGCAGGGGGGCCAAGAGACCCAGTACTTC
j_call: TRBJ2-5
d_call: NA
clone_size: NA
v_call: TRBV12-3/TRBV12-4

cdr3_aa: CASSLENQPQHF
cdr3_nt: TGTGCCAGCAGCCTGGAGAATCAGCCCCAGCATTTT
j_call: TRBJ1-5
d_call: NA
clone_size: NA
v_call: TRBV28

cdr3_aa: CASSKGQGLLSSYEQYF
cdr3_nt: TGTGCCAGCAGTAAGGGACAGGGACTCCTTAGCTCCTACGAGCAGTACTTC
j_call: TRBJ2-7
d_call: TRBD1
clone_size: NA
v_call: TRBV12-3/TRBV12-4

cdr3_aa: CASSWVASGRNIQYF
cdr3_nt: TGTGCCAGCAGTTGGGTGGCTAGCGGACGAAACATTCAGTACTTC
j_call: TRBJ2-4
d_call: TRBD2
clone_size: many
v_call: TRBV12-3/TRBV12-4

cdr3_aa: CASRSSSSTDTQYF
cdr3_nt: TGTGCCAGTAGATCTTCGTCTTCCACAGATACGCAGTATTTT
j_call: TRBJ2-3
d_call: NA
clone_size: few
v_call: TRBV19

cdr3_aa: CASSLEGQPQHF
cdr3_nt: TGCGCCAGCAGCTTGGAAGGTCAGCCCCAGCATTTT
j_call: TRBJ1-5
d_call: NA
clone_size: many
v_call: TRBV5-1

cdr3_aa: CASRRTGDFNQPQHF
cdr3_nt: TGCGCCAGCCGTAGGACAGGAGACTTCAATCAGCCCCAGCATTTT
j_call: TRBJ1-5
d_call: TRBD1
clone_size: many
v_call: TRBV4-1

cdr3_aa: CASSTGQQNTEAFF
cdr3_nt: TGTGCCAGCAGCACCGGACAGCAGAACACTGAAGCTTTCTTT
j_call: TRBJ1-1
d_call: NA
clone_size: once
v_call: TRBV7-9

cdr3_aa: CSASRTTYEADTQYF
cdr3_nt: TGCAGTGCTAGTCGGACTACATACGAGGCAGATACGCAGTATTTT
j_call: TRBJ2-3
d_call: NA
clone_size: NA
v_call: TRBV20-1

cdr3_aa: CASSLAGRNQPQHF
cdr3_nt: TGTGCCAGCAGTTTGGCTGGACGCAATCAGCCCCAGCATTTT
j_call: TRBJ1-5
d_call: NA
clone_size: many
v_call: TRBV27

cdr3_aa: CASSSGAGTPQIGADTQYF
cdr3_nt: TGTGCCAGTAGTAGCGGAGCGGGCACACCACAGATCGGGGCAGATACGCAGTATTTT
j_call: TRBJ2-3
d_call: NA
clone_size: many
v_call: TRBV19

cdr3_aa: CASSAGGHQPQHF
cdr3_nt: TGTGCCAGCAGTGCAGGGGGACATCAGCCCCAGCATTTT
j_call: TRBJ1-5
d_call: TRBD1
clone_size: few
v_call: TRBV25-1

cdr3_aa: CASSPQGTARREQYF
cdr3_nt: TGTGCCAGCAGTCCACAGGGGACAGCTCGCCGCGAGCAGTACTTC
j_call: TRBJ2-7
d_call: TRBD1
clone_size: many
v_call: TRBV12-3/TRBV12-4

cdr3_aa: CASSYTAGVQDEQYF
cdr3_nt: TGTGCCAGCAGTTACACAGCAGGGGTTCAGGACGAGCAGTACTTC
j_call: TRBJ2-7
d_call: NA
clone_size: NA
v_call: TRBV6-5

cdr3_aa: CASSYPATSTDTQYF
cdr3_nt: TGCGCCAGCAGCTATCCCGCGACTAGCACAGATACGCAGTATTTT
j_call: TRBJ2-3
d_call: NA
clone_size: NA
v_call: TRBV4-1

cdr3_aa: CASREGQSQHF
cdr3_nt: TGCGCCAGCAGGGAGGGACAGTCCCAGCATTTT
j_call: TRBJ1-5
d_call: TRBD1
clone_size: NA
v_call: TRBV10-2

cdr3_aa: CAGERLRSNEQYF
cdr3_nt: TGTGCCGGAGAAAGACTGCGAAGCAACGAGCAGTACTTC
j_call: TRBJ2-7
d_call: NA
clone_size: many
v_call: TRBV6-5

cdr3_aa: CASSGQGLTDTQYF
cdr3_nt: TGTGCCAGCAGTGGACAGGGGTTGACAGATACGCAGTATTTT
j_call: TRBJ2-3
d_call: TRBD1
clone_size: NA
v_call: TRBV2

cdr3_aa: CSVESRLDYGYTF
cdr3_nt: TGCAGCGTTGAAAGCAGGTTGGACTATGGCTACACCTTC
j_call: TRBJ1-2
d_call: NA
clone_size: many
v_call: TRBV29-1

cdr3_aa: CASSKENPGETQYF
cdr3_nt: TGTGCCAGCAGCAAAGAAAACCCCGGAGAGACCCAGTACTTC
j_call: TRBJ2-5
d_call: NA
clone_size: NA
v_call: TRBV21-1

cdr3_aa: CASSVQTGPHLNTEAFF
cdr3_nt: TGTGCCAGTAGTGTTCAGACAGGGCCCCACTTGAACACTGAAGCTTTCTTT
j_call: TRBJ1-1
d_call: TRBD1
clone_size: NA
v_call: TRBV19

cdr3_aa: CASSLIASYEQYF
cdr3_nt: TGTGCCAGCAGCTTGATAGCTTCCTACGAGCAGTACTTC
j_call: TRBJ2-7
d_call: NA
clone_size: NA
v_call: TRBV7-9

cdr3_aa: CASSLLHPQETQYF
cdr3_nt: TGTGCCAGCAGTTTACTGCACCCCCAAGAGACCCAGTACTTC
j_call: TRBJ2-5
d_call: NA
clone_size: NA
v_call: TRBV28

cdr3_aa: CASSLLTGGASYEQYF
cdr3_nt: TGTGCCAGCAGTTTATTAACAGGGGGCGCCTCCTACGAGCAGTACTTC
j_call: TRBJ2-7
d_call: TRBD1
clone_size: NA
v_call: TRBV27

cdr3_aa: CASTWGSSDNEQFF
cdr3_nt: TGCGCCAGCACTTGGGGGTCCTCTGACAATGAGCAGTTCTTC
j_call: TRBJ2-1
d_call: NA
clone_size: many
v_call: TRBV5-1

cdr3_aa: CSARFDRGIQYF
cdr3_nt: TGCAGTGCTAGATTTGACAGGGGCATTCAGTACTTC
j_call: TRBJ2-4
d_call: TRBD1
clone_size: few
v_call: TRBV20-1

cdr3_aa: CASSDHAGSYEQYF
cdr3_nt: TGCGCCAGCAGCGATCATGCGGGTAGCTACGAGCAGTACTTC
j_call: TRBJ2-7
d_call: NA
clone_size: many
v_call: TRBV5-1

cdr3_aa: CASSSRDGALRSNTGELFF
cdr3_nt: TGTGCCAGCAGTTCCCGGGACGGAGCCCTAAGATCGAACACCGGGGAGCTGTTTTTT
j_call: TRBJ2-2
d_call: NA
clone_size: few
v_call: TRBV27

cdr3_aa: CSSDAMNTEAFF
cdr3_nt: TGCAGTTCTGACGCCATGAACACTGAAGCTTTCTTT
j_call: TRBJ1-1
d_call: NA
clone_size: many
v_call: TRBV20-1

cdr3_aa: CASSKTGRPGGQETQYF
cdr3_nt: TGTGCCAGCAGCAAAACGGGGCGCCCGGGCGGTCAAGAGACCCAGTACTTC
j_call: TRBJ2-5
d_call: NA
clone_size: many
v_call: TRBV21-1

cdr3_aa: CASTIGAGGNQPQHF
cdr3_nt: TGTGCCAGCACGATAGGAGCGGGGGGAAATCAGCCCCAGCATTTT
j_call: TRBJ1-5
d_call: NA
clone_size: many
v_call: TRBV5-6

cdr3_aa: CASSQDFALGGLKNIQYF
cdr3_nt: TGTGCCAGCAGCCAAGATTTCGCACTGGGTGGACTCAAAAACATTCAGTACTTC
j_call: TRBJ2-4
d_call: NA
clone_size: many
v_call: TRBV3-1

cdr3_aa: CAIMAGGDEQFF
cdr3_nt: TGTGCCATCATGGCGGGAGGGGATGAGCAGTTCTTC
j_call: TRBJ2-1
d_call: TRBD2
clone_size: few
v_call: TRBV10-3